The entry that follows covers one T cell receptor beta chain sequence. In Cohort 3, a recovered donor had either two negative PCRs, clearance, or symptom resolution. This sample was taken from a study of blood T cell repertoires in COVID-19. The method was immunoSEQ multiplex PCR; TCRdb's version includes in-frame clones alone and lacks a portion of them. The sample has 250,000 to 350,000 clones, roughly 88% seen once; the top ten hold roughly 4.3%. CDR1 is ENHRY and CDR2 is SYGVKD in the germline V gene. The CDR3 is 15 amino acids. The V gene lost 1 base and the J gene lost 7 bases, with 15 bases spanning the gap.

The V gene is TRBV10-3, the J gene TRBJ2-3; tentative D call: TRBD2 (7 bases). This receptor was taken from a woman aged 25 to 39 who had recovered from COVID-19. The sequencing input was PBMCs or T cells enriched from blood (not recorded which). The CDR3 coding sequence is TGTGCCATCAGTGAGTGGGCGGGGGCAGCTAATACGCAGTATTTT. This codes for CAISEWAGAANTQYF.